The next 27 T cell receptor beta chains were all read from a single sample in a study of T-cell memory formation after mild COVID-19. TCRdb re-called the 5' RACE reads through MiXCR, storing one row per CDR3 protein. Here the sample spans about 450,000 distinct CDR3 sequences, about 22% being singletons. What was sequenced was PBMCs or a T cell subset sorted from them (not recorded which). These receptors came from an adult woman who had mild COVID-19 (a few samples of this study predate the infection). Cell type and time point are not known.

The chain is built from TRBV29-1 and TRBJ1-2; D remains unclear. CDR1 SQVTM and CDR2 ANQGSEA come from the germline V gene. With 5 bases removed from V and 0 bases from J, the gap between germline ends came to 10 bases. The CDR3 covers 13 residues. CDR3 sequence (DNA): TGCAGCGTTTTAGGAGCCTCTAACTATGGCTACACCTTC. Residues: CSVLGASNYGYTF.

CDR3 in DNA: TGTGCCAACGGGACAGAAAGCAATGAGCAGTTCTTC. Its protein is CANGTESNEQFF. V gene TRBV2 combines with J gene TRBJ2-1; 7 bases are a match to TRBD1. Germline values: CDR1 SNHLY, CDR2 FYNNEI. This CDR3 contains 12 residues. Trimming removed 10 bases from V and 6 bases from J; junction bases left unmatched: 6.

This clonotype was recorded a few times. V gene TRBV2 combines with J gene TRBJ2-3; the D gene is possibly TRBD2 (6 bases). CDR3 length: 14 amino acids. V lost 2 bases, J lost 4 bases, and 10 bases lay in between. The V gene's germline CDR1 is SNHLY and CDR2 FYNNEI. The CDR3, as DNA: TGTGCCAGCAGTGAAAGGCGGGACCCAGATACGCAGTATTTT. Amino acids: CASSERRDPDTQYF. Combining the CDR3 with reference TRBV2 and TRBJ2-3 gives the whole variable domain EPEVTQTPSHQVTQMGQEVILRCVPISNHLYFYWYRQILGQKVEFLVSFYNNEISEKSEIFDDQFSVERPDGSNFTLKIRSTKLEDSAMYFCASSERRDPDTQYFGPGTRLTVL.

The chain joins TRBV7-2 to TRBJ1-1, with D possibly matching TRBD1 (5 bases). Between the trimmed V and J ends, which lost 5 bases and 4 bases, there was a span of 14 bases. Germline V gives CDR1 SGHTA, CDR2 FQGNSA. The CDR3 sequence is 14 residues long. CDR3 sequence: CASSDMAGSTEAFF. Written as DNA, the CDR3 is TGTGCCAGCAGCGACATGGCAGGGTCCACTGAAGCTTTCTTT. The whole variable domain, filled in from reference TRBV7-2 and TRBJ1-1, reads GAGVSQSPSNKVTEKGKDVELRCDPISGHTALYWYRQSLGQGLEFLIYFQGNSAPDKSGLPSDRFSAERTGGSVSTLTIQRTQQEDSAVYLCASSDMAGSTEAFFGQGTRLTVV.

The rearrangement links TRBV10-3 to TRBJ2-1, with D hard to call. The CDR3 sequence is 14 residues long. Trimming took off 4 bases at V and 10 bases at J, with 17 bases between the two ends. Germline assignment: CDR1 ENHRY and CDR2 SYGVKD. The CDR3, as DNA: TGTGCCATCAGTGGGACCTCAATAAACGGGGAGCAGTTCTTC. It yields the protein CAISGTSINGEQFF.

The sample holds a few counts of this clonotype. V and J are TRBV27 and TRBJ2-7; the D gene is possibly TRBD1 (6 bases). The CDR3 has 13 amino acids. The germline V and J ends were trimmed by 3 bases and 3 bases, with 9 bases remaining between them. Germline V gives CDR1 MNHEY, CDR2 SMNVEV (reference sequence). CDR3 in DNA: TGTGCCAGCAGTTTTCAGGGGCTCTACGAGCAGTACTTC. Protein: CASSFQGLYEQYF.

This chain uses TRBV19 with TRBJ2-1, with D possibly TRBD1 on 5 matching bases. CDR3 length equals 15 residues. CDR1 is LNHDA and CDR2 is SQIVND in the germline V gene (reference sequence). Trimming stripped 2 bases from V and 0 bases from J, with 8 bases between. The CDR3 here is CASSITGISYNEQFF. In DNA form, the CDR3 reads TGTGCCAGTAGTATAACAGGTATCTCCTACAATGAGCAGTTCTTC.

This clonotype was observed many times. The chain couples TRBV12-3 or TRBV12-4 to TRBJ2-2, with 9 bases fitting TRBD1. The CDR3 spans 16 residues. V shed 5 bases and J 6 bases; nucleotides not matched to a gene: 10. The CDR3 sequence is CASSVGQGVVPGELFF. CDR3 in DNA: TGTGCCAGCAGTGTGGGACAGGGTGTCGTCCCCGGGGAGCTGTTTTTT.

This rearrangement joins TRBV6-6 to TRBJ2-5; possible D gene TRBD1, 6 bases. The ends were cut back, 4 bases at V and 5 bases at J, with 14 bases in the middle. The CDR3 length is 14 residues. From germline, CDR1 is MNHNY and CDR2 SVGAGI (reference sequence). CDR3 protein: CASSSPNRVETQYF. Here the CDR3 DNA reads TGTGCCAGCAGTTCCCCGAACAGGGTTGAGACCCAGTACTTC.

This clonotype was found once. One end of the junction does not line up with germline, which may come from a read error. The chain couples TRBV7-2 to TRBJ2-5; 12 bases are shared with TRBD2. From germline, CDR1 is SGHTA and CDR2 FQGNSA. The CDR3 has 15 residues. DNA for the CDR3: TGTGCCAGCAGCCTAGCGGGGGGGTACTGGGAGACCCAGTACTTC. Its protein is CASSLAGGYWETQYF.

This clonotype has only a few counts. The chain links TRBV6-2 or TRBV6-3 to TRBJ2-3, with 12 bases lining up with TRBD2. With 8 bases clipped from V and 5 bases from J, the junction kept 8 bases outside the gene matches. The V gene's germline CDR1 is MNHEY and CDR2 SVGEGT. The CDR3 consists of 15 residues. The CDR3 nucleotides read TGTGCCAGCCTCCCTAGCGGGGGGGCCCAAGATACGCAGTATTTT. Protein: CASLPSGGAQDTQYF.

This sequence joins TRBV6-5 and TRBJ1-1; D gene uncertain. CDR1 and CDR2 (germline): MNHEY, SVGAGI. Trimming removed 6 bases at V and 1 base at J, with 6 bases between. The length of the CDR3 is 12 residues. The CDR3 is CASSTANTEAFF. In DNA form, the CDR3 reads TGTGCCAGCAGCACAGCGAACACTGAAGCTTTCTTT.

The gene calls are TRBV5-1 and TRBJ1-1, with a tentative D call TRBD1 (6 bases). V lost 5 bases and J lost 0, with 14 bases in between. The CDR3 loop spans 15 amino acids. Germline values: CDR1 SGHRS, CDR2 YFSETQ. CDR3 sequence reads: CASREGGAVNTEAFF. The CDR3 bases are TGCGCCAGCAGAGAGGGGGGGGCGGTGAACACTGAAGCTTTCTTT.

The gene calls are TRBV12-3 or TRBV12-4 and TRBJ2-1, with 8 positions matching TRBD2. The CDR3 is 15 amino acids. V trimming: 6 bases; J trimming: 6 bases; junction bases outside the gene matches: 10. The CDR3 DNA is TGTGCCAGCAGCGTAGCGGCGGGGGGTGCCAATGAGCAGTTCTTC. This codes for CASSVAAGGANEQFF.

This clonotype occurred a few times. This sequence joins TRBV9 and TRBJ1-4; no definite D call. The CDR3 is 15 amino acids. V lost 4 bases and J 5 bases, leaving 15 bases between the germline ends. The germline V gene has CDR1 SGDLS and CDR2 YYNGEE. In DNA, the CDR3 is TGTGCCAGCAGCCCCCTAGCCCTGGGGAATGAAAAACTGTTTTTT. It specifies CASSPLALGNEKLFF.

This clonotype was seen repeatedly, ten times or more. This chain links TRBV4-1 with TRBJ1-6, with TRBD1 matching 8 bases. J gave up 4 bases and V 4 bases, and 6 bases lay outside the gene matches. Per germline, CDR1 MGHRA and CDR2 YSYEKL. The length of the CDR3 is 16 residues. The chain's CDR3 is CASSLPGGDYNSPLHF. Here the CDR3 DNA reads TGCGCCAGCAGCCTTCCAGGGGGCGATTATAATTCACCCCTCCACTTT.

The J gene is TRBJ2-3, the V gene TRBV20-1; 9 bases match TRBD1. The CDR3 spans 14 residues. The V segment lost 3 bases and the J segment 5 bases; nucleotides outside the gene matches: 6. Germline CDR1 DFQATT, CDR2 SNEGSKA (reference sequence). Written as DNA, the CDR3 is TGCAGTGCTAGCCGGGACAGGGCAAAAGATACGCAGTATTTT. Translating it yields CSASRDRAKDTQYF.

The rearrangement links TRBV6-2 or TRBV6-3 to TRBJ1-1, with D perhaps TRBD1 (6 bases). V was pared by 8 bases and J by 0 bases, with 19 bases between. This CDR3 spans 16 amino acids. CDR1 and CDR2 (germline): MNHEY, SVGEGT. The CDR3 sequence is CASVGWRGQMNTEAFF. In DNA form, the CDR3 reads TGTGCCAGCGTAGGGTGGCGGGGGCAAATGAACACTGAAGCTTTCTTT.

This clonotype occurred many times. V usage is TRBV4-1 and J usage is TRBJ2-7; D gene ambiguous. Germline V gives CDR1 MGHRA, CDR2 YSYEKL. V lost 0 bases and J lost 1, with 7 bases in between. This CDR3 region has 14 residues. The CDR3 DNA follows: TGCGCCAGCAGCCAAGATATATATTCCTACGAGCAGTACTTC. This encodes CASSQDIYSYEQYF.

V gene TRBV5-6 combines with J gene TRBJ1-2; D gene ambiguous. The CDR3 is made up of 15 amino acids. V lost 0 bases and J lost 0, with 9 bases in between. Germline V gene data show CDR1 as SGHDT and CDR2 as YYEEEE. Here the CDR3 reads CASSLVAAPNYGYTF. The CDR3 bases are TGTGCCAGCAGCTTGGTGGCAGCTCCTAACTATGGCTACACCTTC.

This clonotype was detected a few times. The chain employs TRBV9 and TRBJ1-1; 8 bases line up with TRBD1. CDR1 and CDR2 from the germline V gene are SGDLS and YYNGEE. The CDR3 loop spans 14 amino acids. After removal of 3 bases from V and 4 bases from J, the junction contained 5 bases not matched to a gene. The CDR3 sequence is CASSDRGRSTEAFF. Written as DNA, the CDR3 is TGTGCCAGCAGCGACAGGGGGAGGTCCACTGAAGCTTTCTTT.

This clonotype was counted a few times. V gene TRBV3-1 combines with J gene TRBJ1-1; 9 bases align to TRBD1. J gave up 5 bases and V 4 bases, and 8 bases lay outside the gene matches. This CDR3 contains 15 residues. Germline-derived CDR1 and CDR2 are LGHDT and YNNKEL (reference sequence). CDR3 sequence reads: CASSPRQGGGTEAFF. The CDR3 region has the DNA TGTGCCAGCAGCCCCCGACAGGGGGGAGGAACTGAAGCTTTCTTT.

The CDR3 region is CASTGITGTDTQYF. CDR3 in DNA: TGTGCCAGCACGGGGATAACAGGCACAGATACGCAGTATTTT. The J gene is TRBJ2-3, the V gene TRBV5-5; weak D call: TRBD2 (5 bases). V was pared by 6 bases and J by 1 base, with 12 bases between. Germline V CDR1 and CDR2: SGHKS, YYEKEE (reference sequence). The CDR3 loop spans 14 amino acids.

This clonotype has more than one count but fewer than ten. The rearrangement links TRBV19 to TRBJ2-7, with TRBD1 matching over 9 bases. With 1 base clipped from V and 3 bases from J, the junction kept 4 bases outside the gene matches. The CDR3 loop spans 15 amino acids. Germline V gives CDR1 LNHDA, CDR2 SQIVND (reference sequence). CDR3 sequence (DNA): TGTGCCAGTAGTATAGGAACAGGGGGCCTCTACGAGCAGTACTTC. Protein: CASSIGTGGLYEQYF.

This chain connects TRBV7-9 to TRBJ2-3, with D possibly TRBD2 on 6 matching bases. Germline CDR1 and CDR2: SEHNR and FQNEAQ (reference sequence). The CDR3 runs to 15 residues. V lost 4 bases and J 3 bases, leaving 14 bases between the germline ends. The chain's CDR3 is CASSSRLEATDTQYF. DNA for the CDR3: TGTGCCAGCAGCTCTCGACTAGAAGCAACAGATACGCAGTATTTT.

This clonotype was counted many times. The gene calls are TRBV3-1 and TRBJ1-2; no firm D call. Germline V gene data show CDR1 as LGHDT and CDR2 as YNNKEL (reference sequence). The CDR3 length is 12 residues. Trimming removed 5 bases at V and 1 base at J, with 5 bases between. The CDR3 region is CASSTDNYGYTF. In DNA, the CDR3 is TGTGCCAGCAGCACAGATAACTATGGCTACACCTTC.

This clonotype was seen a handful of times. The rearrangement uses TRBV11-2 and TRBJ1-1, with D possibly matching TRBD1 (5 bases). This CDR3 spans 12 amino acids. The germline CDR1 and CDR2 sequences are SGHAT and FQNNGV. V was pared by 1 base and J by 9 bases, with 9 bases between. CDR3 sequence: CASSLAGWQAFF. DNA for the CDR3: TGTGCCAGCAGCTTAGCAGGGTGGCAAGCTTTCTTT.